This T cell receptor beta chain was found in a study of control samples from healthy donors and cancer patients. CDR3 length: 17 amino acids. Trimming took 7 bases from V and 0 from J, leaving 18 bases between them. The germline gives CDR1 MRHNA, CDR2 SNTAGT. Sequencing was performed with immunoSEQ multiplex PCR; in TCRdb, only in-frame clones are kept and a portion is missing. The sample shows more than 50,000 clones, 75% to 85% of them seen only once. The sample comprised blood. The sequence was collected from a man aged 35 to 55 in good health. The chain has TRBV6-4 and TRBJ2-2, with a tentative D call TRBD2 (6 bases). CDR3 in DNA: TGTGCCAGCACCCTAAGGGGCGGGATTGCGAACACCGGGGAGCTGTTTTTT. Protein sequence: CASTLRGGIANTGELFF.